This entry describes one T cell receptor beta chain. This entry comes from a study of blood T cell repertoires in COVID-19. Whole-study context: Acute and convalescent COVID-19 samples came from the United States, Italy and Spain. The cDNA or gDNA used as material had been derived from T cells, B-cell-depleted T cells, or PBMCs.

Clinical history as reported by participants underpinned cohort assignment. The CDR3 spans 16 residues. V shed 4 bases and J shed 6 bases, with 18 bases lying between them. Germline values: CDR1 ENHRY, CDR2 SYGVKD. Profiling relied on immunoSEQ multiplex PCR, and the TCRdb table lists in-frame clones only, not all of them. Of about 200,000 clones listed, 86% are singletons. The source material was PBMCs or T cells enriched from blood (not recorded which). The chain combines TRBV10-3 with TRBJ2-2; perhaps TRBD2 as D (5 bases). This sequence was found in a man in his forties with acute COVID-19. The DNA for the CDR3 is TGTGCCATCAGTGGTTTAGGACTCACGGAAGCCGGGGAGCTGTTTTTT. Translating gives CAISGLGLTEAGELFF.